These T cell receptor beta chains were read from a single sample in a study of blood T cell repertoires in COVID-19. TCRdb keeps only in-frame clones here, not all; method: immunoSEQ multiplex PCR. The data hold fewer than 300,000 clones, with roughly 80% observed a single time. The sample taken for sequencing was peripheral blood. The receptors come from a human donor with COVID-19, enrolled during active disease. The donor label of this sample is uncertain. Both conserved end residues are part of each CDR3. The D gene is left open where the match is weak. Not all rows give a size; the values are once, few, many and, for expanded clones, a class.

size | D | J | V | DNA | CDR3
NA | TRBD2 | TRBJ2-1 | TRBV7-9 | TGTGCCAGCAGCTTAGCGCAGGCTAGCGGGGGGTACAATGAGCAGTTCTTC | CASSLAQASGGYNEQFF
NA | TRBD2 | TRBJ2-2 | TRBV6-5 | TGTGCCAGCCTTTCTAGCGGGAGACGTGGGGAGCTGTTTTTT | CASLSSGRRGELFF
NA | TRBD1 | TRBJ2-3 | TRBV7-9 | TGTGCCAGCAGCCCCCAGACAGGGGCCAGAGATACGCAGTATTTT | CASSPQTGARDTQYF
NA | NA | TRBJ2-3 | TRBV28 | TGTGCCAGCAGTTTAACCGGAACGGAGACAGATACGCAGTATTTT | CASSLTGTETDTQYF
NA | NA | TRBJ2-6 | TRBV4-3 | TGCGCCAGCAGCCCAAGACAGGAGTCAGCGGCTGGGGCCAACGTCCTGACTTTC | CASSPRQESAAGANVLTF
once | NA | TRBJ1-5 | TRBV30 | TGTGCCTGGAGTGTAAGGGAGGATCAGCCCCAGCATTTT | CAWSVREDQPQHF
NA | NA | TRBJ2-5 | TRBV11-2 | TGTGCCAGCAGCTTAGATCGGGGAGAGACCCAGTACTTC | CASSLDRGETQYF
NA | NA | TRBJ2-2 | TRBV7-9 | TGTGCCAGCAGACTCGGACTTTCGGGAGCAGGCACCGGGGAGCTGTTTTTT | CASRLGLSGAGTGELFF
NA | TRBD1 | TRBJ1-6 | TRBV2 | TGTGCCAGCAGTGATCAACAGGGGGCGATGGATTCACCCCTCCACTTT | CASSDQQGAMDSPLHF
NA | TRBD1 | TRBJ2-7 | TRBV29-1 | TGCAGCACGGTACAGGGGGCGAACGAGCAGTACTTC | CSTVQGANEQYF
NA | NA | TRBJ1-1 | TRBV6-5 | TGTGCCAGCACCGGAGGTCCAATCGAGTTGGGGGCTTTCTTT | CASTGGPIELGAFF
once | NA | TRBJ2-5 | TRBV7-3 | TGTGCCAGCAGCTTGGTGTTAGCGGAGAAAGAGACCCAGTACTTC | CASSLVLAEKETQYF
few | TRBD2 | TRBJ2-3 | TRBV28 | TGTGCCAGCAGACGTACTAGCGGGAGGATGGATACGCAGTATTTT | CASRRTSGRMDTQYF
once | NA | TRBJ1-2 | TRBV29-1 | TGCAGCGTTGAGAGGGGGGGCCGGGCTGGCTACACCTTC | CSVERGGRAGYTF
NA | TRBD1 | TRBJ1-4 | TRBV5-8 | TGTGCCAGCAGCTTCTGGACAGGACGAGGGAATGAAAAACTGTTTTTT | CASSFWTGRGNEKLFF
few | NA | TRBJ1-5 | TRBV3-1/TRBV3-2 | TGTGCCAGCAGCCAGGGGAGCCCCGGAGGTTATCAGCCCCAGCATTTT | CASSQGSPGGYQPQHF
NA | NA | TRBJ1-1 | TRBV2 | TGTGCCAGCAGTGAGGGCAGGGGGAACACTGAAGCTTTCTTT | CASSEGRGNTEAFF
NA | TRBD1 | TRBJ2-5 | TRBV2 | TGTGCCAGCAGTGGGCAGGGGGTCCGAGAGACCCAGTACTTC | CASSGQGVRETQYF
NA | NA | TRBJ1-2 | TRBV29-1 | TGCAGCGTTTCCACTGGGAGGGGAGGAAACTATGGCTACACCTTC | CSVSTGRGGNYGYTF
NA | TRBD1 | TRBJ1-3 | TRBV27 | TGTGCCAGCAGTTCACTGGGACAGATAGGAAACACCATATATTTT | CASSSLGQIGNTIYF
once | NA | TRBJ1-3 | TRBV5-4 | TGTGCCAGCAGCTTCGGCAGGGAAGGAAACACCATATATTTT | CASSFGREGNTIYF
once | NA | TRBJ2-1 | TRBV7-2 | TGTGCCAGCAGCTCGGGTCGAGGGAGTTACAATGAGCAGTTCTTC | CASSSGRGSYNEQFF
NA | NA | TRBJ2-1 | TRBV5-1 | TGCGCCAGCAGCCGACAAAACTCACAGGGACGGTTGGGAAATGAGCAGTTCTTC | CASSRQNSQGRLGNEQFF
few | NA | TRBJ1-1 | TRBV19 | TGTGCCAGTAGTCAGGGGAATGGGGACACTGAAGCTTTCTTT | CASSQGNGDTEAFF
NA | TRBD1 | TRBJ1-2 | TRBV2 | TGTGCCAGCAGGAAGACAGGGGGCTCGCGTGGCTACACCTTC | CASRKTGGSRGYTF
NA | NA | TRBJ2-1 | TRBV19 | TGTGCCAGTAAGACTAGAGACAATGAGCAGTTCTTC | CASKTRDNEQFF
NA | NA | TRBJ1-1 | TRBV9 | TGTGCCAGCAGCCCCCCGCCTGGGAGGATCACTGAAGCTTTCTTT | CASSPPPGRITEAFF
few | TRBD2 | TRBJ2-7 | TRBV29-1 | TGCAGCGTTGTCCAAGTAGCGGGAGTCGAGCAGTACTTC | CSVVQVAGVEQYF
NA | TRBD1 | TRBJ2-1 | TRBV5-1 | TGCGCCAGCAGCCTGAACGGACAGGTCTTCAATGAGCAGTTCTTC | CASSLNGQVFNEQFF
NA | NA | TRBJ1-5 | TRBV28 | TGTGCCAGCAGTTTATGGGGCGGGGGTCTAAGGCATTTT | CASSLWGGGLRHF
NA | TRBD1 | TRBJ2-7 | TRBV18 | TGTGCCAGCTCACCGGGGACAGGTTCGTACGAGCAGTACTTC | CASSPGTGSYEQYF
once | NA | TRBJ2-1 | TRBV28 | TGTGCCAGCAGTTTAGACAGCCCCTACAATGAGCAGTTCTTC | CASSLDSPYNEQFF
NA | NA | TRBJ1-2 | TRBV19 | TGTGCCAGTAGTATAGCCCAGGGTGGTGGCTACACCTTC | CASSIAQGGGYTF
NA | NA | TRBJ1-6 | TRBV23-1 | TGCGCCAGCAGTCCCCCCCCAGTTGGGGAGCATGGTTCACCCCTCCACTTT | CASSPPPVGEHGSPLHF
NA | NA | TRBJ1-1 | TRBV30 | TGTGCCTGGCGACTGGAGGGCACTGAAGCTTTCTTT | CAWRLEGTEAFF
few | NA | TRBJ2-2 | TRBV7-9 | TGTGCCAGCAGCGGGGGGACAGTCTCGAGCACCGGGGAGCTGTTTTTT | CASSGGTVSSTGELFF
NA | NA | TRBJ2-7 | TRBV15 | TGTGCCACCAGCAGAGATAAGAGGCACGAGCAGTACTTC | CATSRDKRHEQYF
NA | TRBD1 | TRBJ1-1 | TRBV3-1/TRBV3-2 | TGTGCCAGCAGCCAAATTTCCGGGACAGGGACACCGTCCGGCGGTACTGAAGCTTTCTTT | CASSQISGTGTPSGGTEAFF
NA | NA | TRBJ1-2 | TRBV12-3/TRBV12-4 | TGTGCCAGCAGTTTATCGGTCTATGGCTACACCTTC | CASSLSVYGYTF
NA | NA | TRBJ2-2 | TRBV7-3 | TGTGCCAGCAGCTCCCGTCGGGGGAACACCGGGGAGCTGTTTTTT | CASSSRRGNTGELFF
NA | TRBD1 | TRBJ1-6 | TRBV29-1 | TGCAGCGTTGGAGACAGGGGTAATTCACCCCTCCACTTT | CSVGDRGNSPLHF
NA | TRBD1 | TRBJ2-1 | TRBV19 | TGTGCCAGTAGTATAGGTGGACAGGGTCGGATTGATAATGAGCAGTTCTTC | CASSIGGQGRIDNEQFF
NA | TRBD1 | TRBJ2-7 | TRBV11-2 | TGTGCCAGCAGCCCCGGACAGGGGGGTTTCTACGAGCAGTACTTC | CASSPGQGGFYEQYF
NA | TRBD1 | TRBJ2-5 | TRBV19 | TGTGCCAGTAGCATCGGACAGGATCAAGAGACCCAGTACTTC | CASSIGQDQETQYF
NA | NA | TRBJ2-1 | TRBV9 | TGTGCCAGCAGCCCCGAACTAGCTTGGGATGAGCAGTTCTTC | CASSPELAWDEQFF